The text below deals with one T cell receptor beta chain. Its antigen is as yet unknown. The record originates from a study of graft-versus-host responses after intestinal transplantation. Study results and caveats: Some patients had graft-donor T cell macrochimerism. In their allografts, the ratios of graft-versus-host to host-versus-graft T cell clones were high. Recipient bone marrow held GvH clones, some seen earlier in ileum or blood.

Germline V CDR1 and CDR2: SEHNR, FQNEAQ (reference sequence). V shed 5 bases and J shed 0 bases, with 20 bases lying between them. The CDR3 has 18 residues. Using immunoSEQ multiplex PCR, the repertoire was profiled, and TCRdb retains in-frame clones only, with some absent. The data hold 95,000 or so clones, with 75% to 95% observed a single time. This chain connects TRBV7-9 to TRBJ1-3; D is unclear. This clonotype was sampled from a human patient who received an intestinal transplant, so some T cells may come from the graft donor. Sequencing was performed on PBMCs, taken approximately 420 days after intestinal transplant. The CDR3 sequence is CASSPVLWDRISGNTIYF. The CDR3 DNA follows: TGTGCCAGCAGCCCAGTGCTGTGGGATCGAATCTCTGGAAACACCATATATTTT. Full variable domain (remainder filled in from reference TRBV7-9 and TRBJ1-3): DTGVSQNPRHKITKRGQNVTFRCDPISEHNRLYWYRQTLGQGPEFLTYFQNEAQLEKSRLLSDRFSAERPKGSFSTLEIQRTEQGDSAMYLCASSPVLWDRISGNTIYFGEGSWLTVV.